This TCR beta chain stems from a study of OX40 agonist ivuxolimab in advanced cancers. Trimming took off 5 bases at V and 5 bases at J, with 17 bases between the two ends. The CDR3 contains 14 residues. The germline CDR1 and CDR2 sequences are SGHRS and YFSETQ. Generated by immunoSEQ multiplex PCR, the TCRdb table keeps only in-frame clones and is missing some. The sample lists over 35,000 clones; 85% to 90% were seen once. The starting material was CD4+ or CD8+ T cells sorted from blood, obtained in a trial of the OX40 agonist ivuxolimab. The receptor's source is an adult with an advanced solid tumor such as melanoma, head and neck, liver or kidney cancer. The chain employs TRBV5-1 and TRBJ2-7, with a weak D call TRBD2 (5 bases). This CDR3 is CASRWTDVGDEQYF. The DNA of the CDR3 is TGCGCCAGCAGATGGACCGACGTGGGAGACGAGCAGTACTTC.